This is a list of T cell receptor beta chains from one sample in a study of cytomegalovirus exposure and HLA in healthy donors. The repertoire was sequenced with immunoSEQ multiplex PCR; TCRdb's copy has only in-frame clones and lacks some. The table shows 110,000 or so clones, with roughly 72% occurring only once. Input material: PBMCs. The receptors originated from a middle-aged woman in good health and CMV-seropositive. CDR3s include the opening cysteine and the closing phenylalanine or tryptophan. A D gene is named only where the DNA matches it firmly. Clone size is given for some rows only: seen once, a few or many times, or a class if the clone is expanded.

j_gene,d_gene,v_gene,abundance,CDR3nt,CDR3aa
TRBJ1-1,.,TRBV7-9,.,TGTGCCAGCAGCCCAAAGACAGCTAACACTGAAGCTTTCTTT,CASSPKTANTEAFF
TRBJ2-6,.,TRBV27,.,TGTGCCAGCAGTTTCTCGGCAGGGGATGGGGCCAACGTCCTGACTTTC,CASSFSAGDGANVLTF
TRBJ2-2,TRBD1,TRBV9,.,TGTGCCAGCAGCGTACAGGGGGCGACCGGGGAGCTGTTTTTT,CASSVQGATGELFF
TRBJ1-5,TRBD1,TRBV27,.,TGTGCCAGCAGTTTGCTCGGACAGGGGAGGGGGCAGCCCCAGCATTTT,CASSLLGQGRGQPQHF
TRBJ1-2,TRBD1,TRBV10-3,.,TGTGCCATCAAAGGGGACAGCAGGGCCCAGGATTTCCACTATGGCTACACCTTC,CAIKGDSRAQDFHYGYTF
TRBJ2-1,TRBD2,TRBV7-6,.,TGTGCCAGCAGCCGAACCGGGACTAGCGGGGGCATAGAGCAGTTCTTC,CASSRTGTSGGIEQFF
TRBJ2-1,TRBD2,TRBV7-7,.,TGTGCTAGCAGCTTACGACTAGCGGGTCGCAATGAGCAGTTCTTC,CASSLRLAGRNEQFF
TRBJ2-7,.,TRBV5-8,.,TGTGCCAGCAAAGAGCGACGGGGATGGAGCGAGCAGTACTTC,CASKERRGWSEQYF
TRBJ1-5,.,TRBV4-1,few,TGCGCCAGCAGTTCTATGACCGGAGGTAGCAATCAGCCCCAGCATTTT,CASSSMTGGSNQPQHF
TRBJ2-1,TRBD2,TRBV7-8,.,TGTGCCAGCAGCTCAGATCTAGCGGATTTTTACAATGAGCAGTTCTTC,CASSSDLADFYNEQFF
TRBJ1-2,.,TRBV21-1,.,TGTGCCAGCAGCAAGGGGCAGGGGGGTAACTATGGCTACACCTTC,CASSKGQGGNYGYTF
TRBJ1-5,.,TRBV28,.,TGTGCCAGCAGTTTGGTCAGGGGCAATCAGCCCCAGCATTTT,CASSLVRGNQPQHF
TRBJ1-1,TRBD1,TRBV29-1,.,TGCAGCGTTGATCCCGGGACAGGGAGGACTGAAGCTTTCTTT,CSVDPGTGRTEAFF
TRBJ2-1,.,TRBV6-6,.,TGTGCCAGCAGGGGGACTGGGCGGAACAATGAGCAGTTCTTC,CASRGTGRNNEQFF
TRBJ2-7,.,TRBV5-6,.,TGTGCCAGCAGCTCCTCTCTGGAGGAGGAGCAGTACTTC,CASSSSLEEEQYF
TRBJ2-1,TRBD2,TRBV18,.,TGTGCCAGCTCACCACCCCTAAGCGAGCGGGAGGGCCGGGGGGAGCAGTTCTTC,CASSPPLSEREGRGEQFF
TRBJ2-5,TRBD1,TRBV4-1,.,TGCGCCAGCAGCCAACCAATCCGGGACAGGGGGCGGGAGCAGTACTTC,CASSQPIRDRGREQYF
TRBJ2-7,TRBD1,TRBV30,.,TGTGCCTGGACCTCCCACCGGGACAGAGCCTACGAGCAGTACTTC,CAWTSHRDRAYEQYF
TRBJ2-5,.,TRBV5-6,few,TGTGCCAGCAGCTCCGTCTTAGCGCAACAAGAGACCCAGTACTTC,CASSSVLAQQETQYF
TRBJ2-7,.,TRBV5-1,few,TGCGCCAGCAGGAGGGTAGAAAGTCCCTACGAGCAGTACTTC,CASRRVESPYEQYF
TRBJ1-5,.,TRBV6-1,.,TGTGCCAGCAGTGGGGGCGATGACAGTCAGCCCCAGCATTTT,CASSGGDDSQPQHF
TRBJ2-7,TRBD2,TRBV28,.,TGTGCCAGCAGGTCCGGGACTAGGATGGACGAGCAGTACTTC,CASRSGTRMDEQYF
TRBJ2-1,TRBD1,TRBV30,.,TGTGCCTGGAGTGTACGCAAGGGGGTCGACAGGGGGCCCTACAATGAGCAGTTCTTC,CAWSVRKGVDRGPYNEQFF
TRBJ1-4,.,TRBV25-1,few,TGTGCCAGCAGTGAATGGGGCTCCTCAACTAATGAAAAACTGTTTTTT,CASSEWGSSTNEKLFF
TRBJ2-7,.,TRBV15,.,TGTGCCACCAGCAGAGATGGGCGGGATCCCTACGAGCAGTACTTC,CATSRDGRDPYEQYF
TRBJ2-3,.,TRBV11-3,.,TGTGCCAGCAGCTTAGGGGGCTATCTTGGGAGCACAGATACGCAGTATTTT,CASSLGGYLGSTDTQYF
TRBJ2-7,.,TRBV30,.,TGTGCCTGGACCCGATCGTTTGGTTTGAGCGAGCAGTACTTC,CAWTRSFGLSEQYF
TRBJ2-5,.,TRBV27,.,TGTGCCAGCAGTTTATCGAGAGACAGCGCAAGAGGGACCCAGTACTTC,CASSLSRDSARGTQYF
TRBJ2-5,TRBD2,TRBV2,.,TGTGCCAGCACAGATGGACTAGCGGGGGATTCAGAGACCCAGTACTTC,CASTDGLAGDSETQYF
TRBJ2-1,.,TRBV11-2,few,TGTGCCAGCAGCTTAGGACAGAACAATGAGCAGTTCTTC,CASSLGQNNEQFF
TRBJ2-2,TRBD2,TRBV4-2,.,TGTGCCAGCGGGAGGGCCAACACCGGGGAGCTGTTTTTT,CASGRANTGELFF
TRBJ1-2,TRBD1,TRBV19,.,TGTGCCAGTACTTCCCCGGGACAGGGAATTCACTATGGCTACACCTTC,CASTSPGQGIHYGYTF
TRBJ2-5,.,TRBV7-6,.,TGTGCCAGCAGCTTAGCGGGGGGGCACCCAGAGACCCAGTACTTC,CASSLAGGHPETQYF
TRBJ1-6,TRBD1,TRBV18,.,TGTGCCAGCTCACCATTTGCGGCAGGGGGCAATTCACCCCTCCACTTT,CASSPFAAGGNSPLHF
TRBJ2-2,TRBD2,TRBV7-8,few,TGTGCCAGCAGCTTAGCCGGGGGGGCAACCGGGGAGCTGTTTTTT,CASSLAGGATGELFF
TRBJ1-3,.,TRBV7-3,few,TGTGCCAGCAGCTTGCGGGGGGGAACCGGAAACACCATATATTTT,CASSLRGGTGNTIYF
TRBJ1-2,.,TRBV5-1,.,TGCGCCAGCAGCTTGCGGACCCTAATCCCGGGGACTTACAACTATGGCTACACCTTC,CASSLRTLIPGTYNYGYTF
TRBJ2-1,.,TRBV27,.,TGTGCCAGCGGCCCGTTTAGCGGACTCTACAATGAGCAGTTCTTC,CASGPFSGLYNEQFF
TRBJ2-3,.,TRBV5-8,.,TGTGCCAGCAGCTTGGGGGCTGGCACAGATACGCAGTATTTT,CASSLGAGTDTQYF
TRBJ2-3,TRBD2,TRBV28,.,TGTGCCAGCACTGATCTAGCGGGAGGGCAAGGCACAGATACGCAGTATTTT,CASTDLAGGQGTDTQYF
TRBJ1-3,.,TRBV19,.,TGTGCCAGTACGGGGATCTCTGGAAACACCATATATTTT,CASTGISGNTIYF
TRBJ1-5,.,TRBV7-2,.,TGTGCCAGCAGCCCTAGTAAGGGCAATCAGCCCCAGCATTTT,CASSPSKGNQPQHF
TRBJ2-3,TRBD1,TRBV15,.,TGTGCCACCAGCAGTTTGACAGGGATTTCCCTCACAGATACGCAGTATTTT,CATSSLTGISLTDTQYF
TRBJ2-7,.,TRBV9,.,TGTGCCAGCAGCGTTCTGGGAGGCGAGCAGTACTTC,CASSVLGGEQYF
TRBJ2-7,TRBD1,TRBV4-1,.,TGCGCCAGCAGCCTATCAGGACAGGGGGCGAACGAGCAGTACTTC,CASSLSGQGANEQYF
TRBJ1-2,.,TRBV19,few,TGTGCCAGTAGTATAGGGTCACAGGACTATGGCTACACCTTC,CASSIGSQDYGYTF
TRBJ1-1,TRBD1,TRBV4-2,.,TGTGCCAGCAGCCAAGATAAGGGGGCGAGGGCCGGTAACACTGAAGCTTTCTTT,CASSQDKGARAGNTEAFF
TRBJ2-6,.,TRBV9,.,TGTGCCAGCACCCCCCAGACAGCGCACTCTGGGGCCAACGTCCTGACTTTC,CASTPQTAHSGANVLTF
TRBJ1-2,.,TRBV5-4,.,TGTGCCAGCAGCTTGGCCGTGGGGGGGGTAGGATTTGGCTACACCTTC,CASSLAVGGVGFGYTF
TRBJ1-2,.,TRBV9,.,TGTGCCAGCAGCGTATATTCGGGAAAGGAAGAGGGTCGGTATGGCTACACCTTC,CASSVYSGKEEGRYGYTF
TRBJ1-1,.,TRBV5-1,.,TGCGCCAGCAGCTTGGAGGCCAGGATGAACACTGAAGCTTTCTTT,CASSLEARMNTEAFF
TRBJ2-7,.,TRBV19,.,TGTGCCAGTAGTACGGGACACGGAAACGAGCAGTACTTC,CASSTGHGNEQYF
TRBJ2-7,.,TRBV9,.,TGTGCCAGCAGCGTAGTGGGGGAGGTCGGCGAGCAGTACTTC,CASSVVGEVGEQYF
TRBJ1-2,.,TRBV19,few,TGTGCCAGTAGTTTCCAACAGGGTGCCCCGGTTGGCTACACCTTC,CASSFQQGAPVGYTF